Sequencing of this T cell receptor (beta chain) was carried out in a study of spatial heterogeneity in lung cancer (dated by TCRdb to between 2018 and 2021). Regarding the complete study: More beta-chain than alpha-chain transcripts were consistently detected, likely reflecting higher beta-chain transcript abundance. In the raw uncorrected reads, each unique combination of TCR and UMI appeared more than ten times on average. In non-small cell lung cancer, the study made a quantitative comparison of TCR alpha and beta repertoires among multiple tumor regions, matched nontumor lung and blood. The study linked features of the TCR repertoire to counts of nonsynonymous mutations, which were determined by whole-exome sequencing of tumor tissue. At surgery, over 200 tumor regions, around 68 matched nontumor lung samples and 50 to 60 PBMC samples were TCR-sequenced for both alpha and beta chains.

As encoded in the germline V gene, CDR1 is SQVTM while CDR2 is ANQGSEA. From cysteine to phenylalanine, the CDR3 is 14 amino acids long. Only the CDR3 DNA is retained, 42 bases long and in frame from the first base. V is reduced by 8 bases and J by 4 bases, leaving a spacing of 19 bases between them. Sample time point, as interpreted from the label and publication: sample taken at primary tumor resection. The donors were about 71 patients from the lung TRACERx cohort who had early-stage, untreated non-small cell lung cancer. Without any cell sorting, TCR sequencing was performed on whole RNA extracted either from tumor and nontumor lung tissue or from cryopreserved PBMC samples. Patients were selected for TCR sequencing only if sufficient RNA was available from at least two tumor regions. The paper as a whole reports these results and caveats: Ubiquitous expanded tumor TCRs were detected in blood more often at tumor resection than at routine follow-up. Confirming at a functional level the hypothesis that regional TCRs recognize regional mutations was considered to require additional single-cell paired TCR alpha and beta sequencing.

The method behind the library was 5' RACE. These reads were obtained on a NextSeq 500. The TCR library protocol attached a unique molecular identifier to each TCR cDNA molecule to allow correction of PCR and sequencing errors. The study's own analysis went as follows. TCR identification, UMI-based error correction and CDR3 extraction were all carried out with Decombinator tools. Expanded TCRs were defined as those above a frequency of 2 per 1,000, corresponding to the top 1% of the tumor frequency distribution. Each repertoire was subsampled 100 times to 5,000 TCRs, after which Renyi diversity was computed with the R vegan package. CDR3 similarity networks were built from amino acid triplet string-kernel similarity, with CDR3s being connected when pairwise similarity was above 0.82. TCRdb reprocessed the public reads (quality trimming at Q25 with fastp, clone calling with MiXCR) and kept in-frame beta chains. Every entry covers one CDR3 protein and lists the most common genes and DNA from its rows. TCRdb's processing, not the authors' own work, is the source of the V and J calls. The sample includes fewer than 40,000 distinct CDR3 sequences, with 7.5% observed a single time. 25% to 30% of the sample is held by the ten biggest clonotypes.

At least ten counts were recorded for this clonotype. No cognate antigen has been identified for it. Base quality data are lacking; no much larger clone is found one base away. Recombination linked TRBV29-1 to TRBJ2-3, with the D call tentatively TRBD1 or TRBD2, each fitting 5 bases. The source material was PBMCs, sampled at surgery. The receptor comes from a male donor with early-stage non-small cell lung cancer. The nucleotide sequence reads as follows: TGCAGCCCCTCGGTGGGGCCGGGGTCAGATACGCAGTATTTT. Its translation is CSPSVGPGSDTQYF.